The 7 T cell receptor beta chains below come from one sample, sequenced in a study of molecular identifiers for immune sequencing clone quantification. TCRdb re-called the PCR reads with MiXCR, one entry per CDR3 protein. The sample includes some 590,000 distinct CDR3 sequences, roughly 25% seen only once; the top ten take about 0.84%. The sequenced material came from naive CD8+ T cells from blood, with Jurkat cell RNA spiked in. The subset: FACS-sorted CD8+CD4-CCR7+CD45RA+ naive T cells. The receptors stem from a human donor in good health. Some libraries in this study had Jurkat cell RNA spiked in.

This clonotype was counted many times. The V and J genes are TRBV20-1 and TRBJ2-3; TRBD2 matches 10 bases. With V trimmed by 6 bases and J by 0 bases, 12 bases remained unmatched. The CDR3 is made up of 17 amino acids. Per germline, CDR1 DFQATT and CDR2 SNEGSKA (reference sequence). CDR3 region: CSAQGTSDYSSTDTQYF. The DNA for the CDR3 is TGCAGTGCCCAAGGGACTAGCGACTACTCTAGCACAGATACGCAGTATTTT.

This clonotype has ten or more counts. V is TRBV6-2 or TRBV6-3 and J is TRBJ1-5, with a tentative D call TRBD1 (6 bases). The germline V gene encodes CDR1 MNHEY and CDR2 SVGEGT. The CDR3 is made up of 15 amino acids. Trimming took off 4 bases at V and 5 bases at J, with 15 bases between the two ends. The CDR3 reads CASSSFTGTHQPQHF. CDR3 nucleotide sequence: TGTGCCAGCAGTTCCTTTACAGGGACTCATCAGCCCCAGCATTTT.

This clonotype was seen more than once but under ten times. CDR3 amino acids: CASSLLNSGGPEADEQYF. CDR3 coding DNA: TGTGCCAGCAGTTTATTGAATTCGGGCGGGCCAGAAGCGGACGAGCAGTACTTC. The V gene is TRBV28, the J gene TRBJ2-7; D might be TRBD2 (5 bases). The V end was cut by 1 base, the J end by 5 bases, with 24 bases between. The CDR3 is 18 residues long. Germline values: CDR1 MDHEN, CDR2 SYDVKM.

In regard to this clonotype: Being one base from a much bigger clone, this may be a read error. The rearrangement links TRBV5-1 to TRBJ2-3; 7 bases agree with TRBD1. The CDR3 length is 16 residues. The V gene end was trimmed by 4 bases and the J gene end by 2 bases; junction bases not matched to a gene: 10. The germline CDR1 and CDR2 sequences are SGHRS and YFSETQ. DNA of the CDR3: TGCGCCAGCAGCCTCTCATCCGGGACAGACACAGATACGCAGTATTTT. Its translation: CASSLSSGTDTDTQYF.

This clonotype was found a few times. The conserved phenylalanine or tryptophan is not found at the CDR3 terminus, so this likely reflects a read error. The V call is TRBV11-1, the J call TRBJ2-3; D unclear. Looked up from germline, CDR1 is SGHAT and CDR2 is FQDESV (reference sequence). V was clipped by 1 base and J by 3 bases, with 5 bases between them. CDR3 length: 13 amino acids. In nucleotides, the CDR3 is TGTGCCAGCAGCTTAGTCTCGACAGATACGCAGTATTCT. Encoded protein: CASSLVSTDTQYS.

For this clonotype: With a much larger clone just one base away, this may be a read error. V is TRBV4-1 and J is TRBJ1-5, with a tentative D call TRBD1 (6 bases). Trimming took 4 bases from V and 1 from J, leaving 14 bases between them. The CDR3 extends over 16 amino acids. From germline, CDR1 is MGHRA and CDR2 YSYEKL. The DNA of the CDR3 is TGCGCCAGCAGCCCTGCTGCAGGGGCAAGCAATCAGCCCCAGCATTTT. Residues: CASSPAAGASNQPQHF.

This clonotype was observed a handful of times. The rearrangement uses TRBV5-6 and TRBJ2-5, with TRBD1 identical over 11 bases. Germline V gene lookup returns CDR1 SGHDT and CDR2 YYEEEE. The CDR3 has 15 amino acids. V dropped 0 bases and J dropped 5; count of bases not matched to a gene: 3. CDR3 protein: CASSLGTGGLETQYF. The CDR3 DNA sequence: TGTGCCAGCAGCTTGGGGACAGGGGGCTTGGAGACCCAGTACTTC.